This is a list of T cell receptor beta chains from one sample in a study of blood T cell repertoires in COVID-19. TCRdb's copy holds only in-frame clones and misses some; the assay was immunoSEQ multiplex PCR. The sample includes 150,000 to 200,000 clones, more than 70% of them seen just once. The material sequenced was peripheral blood. These receptors were obtained from a person aged 65 to 85 with COVID-19, enrolled during active disease. Each CDR3 is given with its conserved first and last residue. The D gene is left open where the match is weak. Size values are once, few and many counts, or a class for expanded clones, and some rows have none.

CDR3 DNA,CDR3 protein,V gene,clone size,CDR3 length,J gene,D gene
TGTGCCAGCTCACCGAGGACTAGTCAGTACGAGCAGTACTTC,CASSPRTSQYEQYF,TRBV18,few,14,TRBJ2-7,TRBD2
TGTGCCAGTAGTCCCGGAGGCGGGAGGGCCGGGACGCAGTATTTT,CASSPGGGRAGTQYF,TRBV19,-,15,TRBJ2-3,TRBD2
TGTGCCAGCAACCCGACAGGGGTTGGCAATCAGCCCCAGCATTTT,CASNPTGVGNQPQHF,TRBV6-5,-,15,TRBJ1-5,TRBD1
TGTGCCAGCAGCTTACAGGCCGCCGGGGAGACCTACAATGAGCAGTTCTTC,CASSLQAAGETYNEQFF,TRBV7-6,few,17,TRBJ2-1,-
TGTGCCAGCAGCTTCGGCCGGGATAGCAATCAGCCCCAGCATTTT,CASSFGRDSNQPQHF,TRBV5-4,-,15,TRBJ1-5,-
TGTGCCACCAGCAGAGATCGGCCTAGCGGGGGGTACACAGATACGCAGTATTTT,CATSRDRPSGGYTDTQYF,TRBV15,once,18,TRBJ2-3,TRBD2
TGTGCCAGTAGTAAGGGGGACAGGGGGACCTACAATGAGCAGTTCTTC,CASSKGDRGTYNEQFF,TRBV19,few,16,TRBJ2-1,TRBD1
TGTGCCAGCAGCTTAGATCCAGGGGGCGAGGAGACCCAGTACTTC,CASSLDPGGEETQYF,TRBV7-6,-,15,TRBJ2-5,TRBD1
TGTGCCAGTAGTTACCGGGGTAGTCGCACTGAAGCTTTCTTT,CASSYRGSRTEAFF,TRBV19,-,14,TRBJ1-1,-
TGCAGCGCCGGGGGGGAAAAACTGTTTTTT,CSAGGEKLFF,TRBV29-1,-,10,TRBJ1-4,-
TGTGCCAGCAAACGAGTTAACTATGGCTACACCTTC,CASKRVNYGYTF,TRBV5-6,-,12,TRBJ1-2,-
TGTGCCACCAGCAGAGAGGCCCTCTTGGGGACACTGAACACTGAAGCTTTCTTT,CATSREALLGTLNTEAFF,TRBV15,-,18,TRBJ1-1,-
TGCAGCGTTGAACCGGGAAGCTATGGCTACACCTTC,CSVEPGSYGYTF,TRBV29-1,-,12,TRBJ1-2,-
TGTGCCAGCAGCCTACGGAGGACAGGGGGGGAGACCCAGTACTTC,CASSLRRTGGETQYF,TRBV7-6,once,15,TRBJ2-5,TRBD1
TGTGCCAGCAGCCTGGCAGATACCGGGGAGCTGTTTTTT,CASSLADTGELFF,TRBV9,-,13,TRBJ2-2,-
TGTGCCAGCAGCCGGACAGGGGGCATCAATTCACCCCTCCACTTT,CASSRTGGINSPLHF,TRBV7-2,few,15,TRBJ1-6,TRBD1
TGTGCCAGCACCCCGGGGTGGGGTTTTCAGCCCCAGCATTTT,CASTPGWGFQPQHF,TRBV6-6,-,14,TRBJ1-5,-
TGCGCCAGCAGCCTGGACGGGACAGGGAAGAACACTGAAGCTTTCTTT,CASSLDGTGKNTEAFF,TRBV5-1,-,16,TRBJ1-1,TRBD1
TGTGCCAGCAGCTCTATTCACGGGTTTCAGTCAACTAATGAAAAACTGTTTTTT,CASSSIHGFQSTNEKLFF,TRBV7-2,-,18,TRBJ1-4,-
TGTGCCAGCACTACAAACGACAGGTTGGGGCAGCCCCAGCATTTT,CASTTNDRLGQPQHF,TRBV6-5,-,15,TRBJ1-5,-
TGTGCCAGCAGTGACAAGAGGGTTTGCCCGGACACCATATATTTT,CASSDKRVCPDTIYF,TRBV6-4,-,15,TRBJ1-3,-
TGTGCCAGTAGTGCCGACAGGGGGCGGTGGACTGAAGCTTTCTTT,CASSADRGRWTEAFF,TRBV19,-,15,TRBJ1-1,TRBD1
TGTGCCAGCAGCGTATCGACAGTAAACACTGAAGCTTTCTTT,CASSVSTVNTEAFF,TRBV7-9,-,14,TRBJ1-1,-
TGTGCCAGCAGTTACTCGAGAAGCGGGGGGGATACGCAGTATTTT,CASSYSRSGGDTQYF,TRBV6-5,-,15,TRBJ2-3,TRBD2
TGTGCCAGCAGCCAACTAGCGGGAGCACCTGAGCAGTTCTTC,CASSQLAGAPEQFF,TRBV6-5,-,14,TRBJ2-1,TRBD2
TGTGCCAGCAGTTACTTTTCGGGAGAGACGAAAGAGACCCAGTACTTC,CASSYFSGETKETQYF,TRBV6-5,-,16,TRBJ2-5,-
TGTGCCAGCAGCCAGGATAGCGGGGGTGGGACCGGGGAGCTGTTTTTT,CASSQDSGGGTGELFF,TRBV4-2,-,16,TRBJ2-2,TRBD2
TGTGCCAGCTCTTACGCCGGGACAGGGTCCTACGAGCAGTACTTC,CASSYAGTGSYEQYF,TRBV18,-,15,TRBJ2-7,TRBD1
TGTGCCAGCAGCCGCATTAGCGGAGGAGGGCCTAATGAGCAGTTCTTC,CASSRISGGGPNEQFF,TRBV7-7,-,16,TRBJ2-1,-
TGCGCCAACCCAGGTGGTTCAGGACAGGCCGCCTTCATGAACACTGAAGCTTTCTTT,CANPGGSGQAAFMNTEAFF,TRBV4-1,-,19,TRBJ1-1,TRBD1
TGCGCCAGCAGCCAAATACAGGGGGCTGGTACTGAAGCTTTCTTT,CASSQIQGAGTEAFF,TRBV4-3,-,15,TRBJ1-1,TRBD1
TGTGCCATCAGTGAGTCTTCCGATCAGCCCCAGCATTTT,CAISESSDQPQHF,TRBV10-3,-,13,TRBJ1-5,-
TGTGCCAGCAGTTACTTTAGGGGGAAGATCAAAAGCTCCTACAATGAGCAGTTCTTC,CASSYFRGKIKSSYNEQFF,TRBV6-2/TRBV6-3,-,19,TRBJ2-1,-
TGTGCCAGCAGCTCACAGACCCGCCTCAACTATGGCTACACCTTC,CASSSQTRLNYGYTF,TRBV13,once,15,TRBJ1-2,-
TGCAGCGTTCCGGGACAGGGGATAAATAACCTCTCTGGGGCCAACGTCCTGACTTTC,CSVPGQGINNLSGANVLTF,TRBV29-1,-,19,TRBJ2-6,TRBD1
TGTGCCAGTAGTACCGGGACAGGTGATGAAAAACTGTTTTTT,CASSTGTGDEKLFF,TRBV19,-,14,TRBJ1-4,TRBD1
TGTGCCAGCAGCTTAGGTTCGCTAGCGGGAACGCCAGCGAACACCGGGGAGCTGTTTTTT,CASSLGSLAGTPANTGELFF,TRBV13,-,20,TRBJ2-2,TRBD2
TGTGCCAGCAGCGTAGACGGGAGGAGAACCTACAATGAGCAGTTCTTC,CASSVDGRRTYNEQFF,TRBV9,-,16,TRBJ2-1,TRBD2
TGTGCCAGCAGTCTGAGCTCCTACGAGCAGTACTTC,CASSLSSYEQYF,TRBV7-2,-,12,TRBJ2-7,-
TGTGCCAGCTCACCCTTACAGGGACGGGAGCAGTTCTTC,CASSPLQGREQFF,TRBV18,-,13,TRBJ2-1,-
TGTGCCAGCAGCATTATGGGACAGGGGGCCTACAATGAGCAGTTCTTC,CASSIMGQGAYNEQFF,TRBV5-4,-,16,TRBJ2-1,TRBD1
TGTGCCAGCAGCTTGGGCGGGCAGGTTTCGGACGAGCAGTACTTC,CASSLGGQVSDEQYF,TRBV5-4,many,15,TRBJ2-7,-
TGTGCAAGTCGCTTGCTACAGGGTGTGGCCTACGAGCAGTACTTC,CASRLLQGVAYEQYF,TRBV12-2,-,15,TRBJ2-7,-
TGTGCCAGCAGCTTAGATTGGGGCTTGAGGACAGATACGCAGTATTTT,CASSLDWGLRTDTQYF,TRBV7-9,-,16,TRBJ2-3,-
TGTGCCAGCAGTTTCGCTTGGACAGGGCCCCACGAGCAGTACTTC,CASSFAWTGPHEQYF,TRBV27,-,15,TRBJ2-7,TRBD1
TGTGCCTGGAGTGTAGCGGGAGAGACCCAGTACTTC,CAWSVAGETQYF,TRBV30,few,12,TRBJ2-5,-
TGTGCCAGCAGTTGGGACAGGGGTTCCGACTTCTTT,CASSWDRGSDFF,TRBV6-2/TRBV6-3,-,12,TRBJ1-1,TRBD1
TGTGCCATCGCACCGGGACAGGACACAGATACGCAGTATTTT,CAIAPGQDTDTQYF,TRBV10-3,-,14,TRBJ2-3,TRBD1
TGTGCCACAACAGGGGGCAATGAGCAGTTCTTC,CATTGGNEQFF,TRBV10-3,-,11,TRBJ2-1,TRBD1
TGTGCCGGCGGGGACAGGGGGCTTCCGAGCAATCAGCCCCAGCATTTT,CAGGDRGLPSNQPQHF,TRBV2,-,16,TRBJ1-5,TRBD1
TGTGCCAGCAGTTTCGACAGTAATCAGCCCCAGCATTTT,CASSFDSNQPQHF,TRBV12-3/TRBV12-4,few,13,TRBJ1-5,-
TGTGCCAGCTCACCATTGGAGGTTCTGGGGGGTAATTCACCCCTCCACTTT,CASSPLEVLGGNSPLHF,TRBV18,-,17,TRBJ1-6,-
TGCGCCAGCAGCCAAGATATCTCCGGACAGCCCTATGGCTACACCTTC,CASSQDISGQPYGYTF,TRBV4-1,-,16,TRBJ1-2,-